The rows below give T cell receptor beta chains drawn from one sample of a study of blood T cell repertoires in COVID-19. The data were produced by immunoSEQ multiplex PCR, yet TCRdb's version contains in-frame clones alone and is incomplete. The sample records 7,000 or so clones, around 89% being singletons. Specimen: peripheral blood. The receptors shown here come from a man aged 80 or over with active COVID-19. CDR3s include the opening cysteine and the closing phenylalanine or tryptophan. D genes are given only for firm matches. Clone sizes are given selectively: once, few, many, or a class where the clone is expanded.

clone_size	d_call	j_call	v_call	cdr3_aa	cdr3_nt
once	.	TRBJ1-5	TRBV2	CASSELQGGNQPQHF	TGTGCCAGCAGTGAGTTACAGGGCGGCAATCAGCCCCAGCATTTT
.	.	TRBJ2-5	TRBV7-9	CASSFFGEAQYF	TGTGCCAGCAGCTTTTTCGGGGAGGCCCAGTACTTC
.	TRBD1	TRBJ2-5	TRBV3-1/TRBV3-2	CASSPGGRGETQYF	TGTGCCAGCAGCCCAGGGGGCCGGGGGGAGACCCAGTACTTC
.	TRBD1	TRBJ2-7	TRBV6-5	CASRTGKSYEQYF	TGTGCCAGCAGGACAGGGAAGAGCTACGAGCAGTACTTC
once	.	TRBJ2-5	TRBV4-1	CASSMAETQYF	TGCGCCAGCAGCATGGCTGAGACCCAGTACTTC
.	.	TRBJ2-3	TRBV19	CASKNREITDTQYF	TGTGCCAGTAAAAACAGGGAGATCACAGATACGCAGTATTTT
.	.	TRBJ1-1	TRBV5-1	CASSYQGPNTEAFF	TGCGCCAGCAGCTATCAGGGTCCGAACACTGAAGCTTTCTTT
.	.	TRBJ2-7	TRBV30	CAWSVRGGYEQYF	TGTGCCTGGAGTGTACGAGGGGGCTACGAGCAGTACTTC
once	TRBD2	TRBJ2-1	TRBV2	CASSAGTSSLNEQFF	TGTGCCAGCAGTGCAGGGACTAGCAGTCTCAATGAGCAGTTCTTC
once	.	TRBJ2-7	TRBV12-5	CASKLVGAYEQYF	TGTGCTAGTAAGCTAGTGGGTGCCTACGAGCAGTACTTC
.	TRBD1	TRBJ2-3	TRBV7-9	CASSAGTGDLTDTQYF	TGTGCCAGCAGCGCGGGGACAGGGGATTTGACAGATACGCAGTATTTT
.	TRBD1	TRBJ2-1	TRBV2	CASSERQGVLREQFF	TGTGCCAGCAGTGAACGTCAGGGGGTTTTGAGGGAGCAGTTCTTC
.	.	TRBJ1-1	TRBV30	CAWSGRGDAFF	TGTGCCTGGAGTGGGCGGGGCGATGCTTTCTTT
few	TRBD1	TRBJ1-1	TRBV2	CASSPRGQVNTEAFF	TGTGCCAGCAGTCCTAGGGGGCAAGTGAACACTGAAGCTTTCTTT
.	.	TRBJ2-7	TRBV18	CASSPGPAGPSYEQYF	TGTGCCAGCTCACCGGGCCCAGCGGGTCCTTCCTACGAGCAGTACTTC
.	TRBD1	TRBJ1-2	TRBV5-1	CASSRSGGGNYGYTF	TGCGCCAGCAGCCGTTCCGGAGGGGGCAACTATGGCTACACCTTC
.	.	TRBJ2-1	TRBV9	CASSVGPDRYNEQFF	TGTGCCAGCAGCGTGGGACCCGACAGGTACAATGAGCAGTTCTTC
large	.	TRBJ2-1	TRBV3-1/TRBV3-2	CATLGMADNEQFF	TGTGCCACCCTCGGGATGGCCGACAATGAGCAGTTCTTC
.	TRBD1	TRBJ1-3	TRBV18	CASSPDRVGNTIYF	TGTGCCAGCTCACCCGACAGGGTTGGAAACACCATATATTTT
.	.	TRBJ1-4	TRBV18	CASSPSERGKLFF	TGTGCCAGCTCACCGAGCGAGCGGGGCAAACTGTTTTTT
once	TRBD2	TRBJ2-3	TRBV30	CAWSLGLAGGQDTQYF	TGTGCCTGGAGTTTGGGACTAGCGGGAGGTCAAGATACGCAGTATTTT
once	TRBD1	TRBJ1-2	TRBV29-1	CSVDRGNYGYTF	TGCAGCGTCGACAGGGGCAACTATGGCTACACCTTC
.	TRBD2	TRBJ2-1	TRBV28	CASTKHGGVAANNEQFF	TGTGCCAGCACTAAACATGGGGGGGTAGCGGCTAACAATGAGCAGTTCTTC
.	TRBD1	TRBJ2-7	TRBV7-2	CASSLGQGFFLEQYF	TGTGCCAGCAGCTTAGGACAGGGGTTCTTCCTCGAGCAGTACTTC
.	TRBD2	TRBJ2-3	TRBV24-1	CAAGEAPTDTQYF	TGTGCCGCGGGGGAGGCGCCCACAGATACGCAGTATTTT
few	.	TRBJ1-1	TRBV7-9	CASSLSSGPDTEAFF	TGTGCCAGCAGCTTATCCAGTGGGCCGGACACTGAAGCTTTCTTT
.	.	TRBJ1-1	TRBV19	CASSIDQGRLNTEAFF	TGTGCCAGTAGTATAGATCAGGGGCGATTGAACACTGAAGCTTTCTTT
.	.	TRBJ2-5	TRBV15	CATSRGRAPETQYF	TGTGCCACCAGCAGAGGCCGCGCCCCAGAGACCCAGTACTTC
.	TRBD1	TRBJ1-1	TRBV28	CASSPPGQGNTEAFF	TGTGCCAGCAGTCCCCCGGGACAGGGAAACACTGAAGCTTTCTTT
.	TRBD1	TRBJ1-2	TRBV5-4	CASSLEGAPSGYTF	TGTGCCAGCAGCTTGGAGGGGGCGCCTTCAGGCTACACCTTC
once	.	TRBJ1-1	TRBV28	CASLKRGGSEAFF	TGTGCCAGCTTAAAACGGGGGGGTAGTGAAGCTTTCTTT
.	TRBD1	TRBJ2-5	TRBV28	CASSFIGGRGKETQYF	TGTGCCAGCAGTTTTATAGGTGGCAGGGGGAAAGAGACCCAGTACTTC
once	TRBD1	TRBJ2-7	TRBV27	CASSPGQGAREQYF	TGTGCCAGCAGCCCGGGACAGGGGGCGAGGGAGCAGTACTTC
.	.	TRBJ2-2	TRBV7-9	CASSYAGVTGELFF	TGTGCCAGCAGCTATGCAGGGGTCACCGGGGAGCTGTTTTTT
.	.	TRBJ1-5	TRBV6-5	CASSYFRYQPQHF	TGTGCCAGCAGTTACTTCCGGTATCAGCCCCAGCATTTT
.	.	TRBJ2-1	TRBV4-1	CASSIRFVGEQFF	TGCGCCAGCAGCATACGGTTTGTCGGTGAGCAGTTCTTC
.	.	TRBJ1-2	TRBV19	CASSRGSYGYTF	TGTGCCAGTAGTCGAGGTAGCTATGGCTACACCTTC
.	.	TRBJ1-2	TRBV4-2	CASSQDLAGVMLGYTF	TGTGCCAGCAGCCAAGATCTAGCAGGAGTGATGCTAGGCTACACCTTC
.	.	TRBJ2-5	TRBV19	CASSNQQGDKETQYF	TGTGCCAGTAGTAATCAACAGGGAGATAAAGAGACCCAGTACTTC
.	TRBD2	TRBJ2-5	TRBV7-8	CASSLVGGRVGETQYF	TGTGCCAGCAGCTTAGTTGGCGGGAGGGTCGGGGAGACCCAGTACTTC
.	TRBD1	TRBJ2-7	TRBV7-3	CASSLTTGPYEQYF	TGTGCCAGCAGCTTAACGACAGGGCCCTACGAGCAGTACTTC